This T cell receptor beta chain is drawn from a study of early T cells in non-severe SARS-CoV-2 infection. Study-wide context: The authors sequenced bulk RNA from unsorted whole blood, leaving chains unpaired. Study-wide findings and caveats: VDJdb matches were skewed toward anti-spike CD8 T cell responses.

Molecules of cDNA were individually given unique molecular identifiers that were attached to them. MiXCR, applied by TCRdb to the 5' RACE reads, yields one record per CDR3 protein. This table has 25,000 to 35,000 distinct CDR3 sequences, 6.6% appearing once. This CDR3 spans 14 amino acids. V lost 5 bases and J 8 bases, leaving 16 bases between the germline ends. Germline V gene data show CDR1 as SGHVS and CDR2 as FQNEAQ. In this sample, this clonotype turned up many times. Its antigen is undetermined. What was sequenced was whole blood. The sequence derives from an adult who was a healthcare worker with PCR-confirmed SARS-CoV-2 infection or an uninfected control (not recorded which). The V and J genes are TRBV7-8 and TRBJ2-4, with TRBD2 as a possible D gene (5 bases). Here the CDR3 DNA reads TGTGCCAGCAGCCTTGTCCCCTTGGGAGACATTCAGTACTTC. This encodes CASSLVPLGDIQYF.